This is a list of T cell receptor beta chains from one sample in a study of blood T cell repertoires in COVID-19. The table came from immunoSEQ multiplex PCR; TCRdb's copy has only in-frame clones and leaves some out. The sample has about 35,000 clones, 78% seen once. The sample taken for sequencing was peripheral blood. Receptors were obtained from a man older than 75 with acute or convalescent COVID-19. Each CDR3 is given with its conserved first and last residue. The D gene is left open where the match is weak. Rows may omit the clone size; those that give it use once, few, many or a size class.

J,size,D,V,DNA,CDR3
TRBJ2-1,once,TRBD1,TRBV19,TGTGCCAGTAGTATCACCGGGACAGGGCCCTACAATGAGCAGTTCTTC,CASSITGTGPYNEQFF
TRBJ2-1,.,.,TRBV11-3,TGTGCCAGCAGCGAGCGGCGGGGTGACTACAATGAGCAGTTCTTC,CASSERRGDYNEQFF
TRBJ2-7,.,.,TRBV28,TGTGCCAGCAGTTTAAGTCAAGGCAGGAACGAGCAGTACTTC,CASSLSQGRNEQYF
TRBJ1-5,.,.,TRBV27,TGTGCCAGCAGTGGGGCAGGGTATAGCAATCAGCCCCAGCATTTT,CASSGAGYSNQPQHF
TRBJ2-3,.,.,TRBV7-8,TGTGCCAGCAGCTCAGCTATCACAGATACGCAGTATTTT,CASSSAITDTQYF
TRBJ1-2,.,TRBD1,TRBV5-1,TGCGCCAGCAGCGTCGGGGACAGGGGAGGAGGCTACACCTTC,CASSVGDRGGGYTF
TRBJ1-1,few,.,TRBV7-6,TGTGCCAGCAGCTTCGGCGGGGCTGAGACTGAAGCTTTCTTT,CASSFGGAETEAFF
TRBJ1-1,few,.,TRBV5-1,TGCGCCAGCAGCTTGGTAGTCGGGTCTGAAGCTTTCTTT,CASSLVVGSEAFF
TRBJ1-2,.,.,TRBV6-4,TGTGCCAGCAGTGACACACCCCAGGGGCTCGGCGGCTACACCTTC,CASSDTPQGLGGYTF
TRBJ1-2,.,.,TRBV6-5,TGTGCCAGCAGCCCCGGCGGTGGCTACACCTTC,CASSPGGGYTF
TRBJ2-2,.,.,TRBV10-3,TGTGCCATCAGTGTTCGGGGGGCCCCCACCGGGGAGCTGTTTTTT,CAISVRGAPTGELFF
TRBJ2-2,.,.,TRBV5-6,TGTGCCAGCAGCTTCCGACAGGTGGCCCCCGGGGAGCTGTTTTTT,CASSFRQVAPGELFF
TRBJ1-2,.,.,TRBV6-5,TGTGCCAGCAGTCTGTGGGGAGGGGCCAATGGCTACACCTTC,CASSLWGGANGYTF
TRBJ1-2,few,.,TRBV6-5,TGTGCCAGCAGTTACGGGGGGAACATGGACTATGGCTACACCTTC,CASSYGGNMDYGYTF
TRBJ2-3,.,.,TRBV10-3,TGTGCCATCAGTGGGCGGACTACCAGCACAGATACGCAGTATTTT,CAISGRTTSTDTQYF
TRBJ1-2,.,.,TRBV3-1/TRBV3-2,TGTGCCAGCAGCCTGACGGTGGGCGGCTACACCTTC,CASSLTVGGYTF
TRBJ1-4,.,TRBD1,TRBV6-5,TGTGCCAGCAGTTACTCGAGAACAGGGGGGAGCGAAAAACTGTTTTTT,CASSYSRTGGSEKLFF
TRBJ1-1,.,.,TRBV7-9,TGTGCCAGCAGCTTAGCTTCAGGAGAAGCTTTCTTT,CASSLASGEAFF